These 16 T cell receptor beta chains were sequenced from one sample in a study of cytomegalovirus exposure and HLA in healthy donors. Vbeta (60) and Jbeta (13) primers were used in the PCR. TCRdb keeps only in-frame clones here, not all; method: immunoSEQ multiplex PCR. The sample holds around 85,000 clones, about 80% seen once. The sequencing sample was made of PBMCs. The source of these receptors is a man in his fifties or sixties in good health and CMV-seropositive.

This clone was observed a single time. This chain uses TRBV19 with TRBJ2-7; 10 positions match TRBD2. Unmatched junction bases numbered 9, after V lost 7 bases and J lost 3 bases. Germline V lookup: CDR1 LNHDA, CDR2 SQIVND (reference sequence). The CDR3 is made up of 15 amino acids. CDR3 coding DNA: TGTGCCAGTACCGAACAGGCTAGCGGGAGCTACGAGCAGTACTTC. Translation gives CASTEQASGSYEQYF.

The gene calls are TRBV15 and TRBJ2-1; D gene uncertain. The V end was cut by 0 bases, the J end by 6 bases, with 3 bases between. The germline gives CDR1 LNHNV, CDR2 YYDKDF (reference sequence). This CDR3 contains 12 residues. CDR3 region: CATSRDRNEQFF. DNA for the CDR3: TGTGCCACCAGCAGAGATCGCAATGAGCAGTTCTTC.

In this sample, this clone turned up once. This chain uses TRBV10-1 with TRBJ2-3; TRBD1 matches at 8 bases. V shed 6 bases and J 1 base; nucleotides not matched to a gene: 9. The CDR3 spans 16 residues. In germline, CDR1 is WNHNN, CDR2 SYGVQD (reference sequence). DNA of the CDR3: TGCGCCAGCAGCGCGGACAGGGCGAGGGGCACAGATACGCAGTATTTT. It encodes CASSADRARGTDTQYF.

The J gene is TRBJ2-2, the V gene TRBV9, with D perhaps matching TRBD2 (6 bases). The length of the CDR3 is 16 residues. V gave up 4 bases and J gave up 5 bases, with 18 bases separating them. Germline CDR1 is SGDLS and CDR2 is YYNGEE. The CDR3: CASSPRRALGTGELFF. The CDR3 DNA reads TGTGCCAGCAGCCCACGGAGGGCCTTGGGAACCGGGGAGCTGTTTTTT.

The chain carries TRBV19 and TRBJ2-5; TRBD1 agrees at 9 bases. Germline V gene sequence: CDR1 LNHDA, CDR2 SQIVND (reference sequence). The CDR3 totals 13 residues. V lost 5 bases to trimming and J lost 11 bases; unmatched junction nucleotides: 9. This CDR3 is CASSPQGAGEQYF. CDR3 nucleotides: TGTGCCAGTAGTCCACAGGGGGCCGGGGAGCAGTACTTC.

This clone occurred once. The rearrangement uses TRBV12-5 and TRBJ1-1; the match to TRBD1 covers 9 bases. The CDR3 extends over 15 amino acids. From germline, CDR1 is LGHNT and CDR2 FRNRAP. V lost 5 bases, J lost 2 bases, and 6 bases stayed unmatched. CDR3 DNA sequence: TGTGCTAGTGGTCCGGGGACAGGGTCAAACACTGAAGCTTTCTTT. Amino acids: CASGPGTGSNTEAFF.

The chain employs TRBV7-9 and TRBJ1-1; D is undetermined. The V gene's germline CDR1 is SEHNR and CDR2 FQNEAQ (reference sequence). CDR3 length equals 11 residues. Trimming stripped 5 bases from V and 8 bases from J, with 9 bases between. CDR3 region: CASSTGFEAFF. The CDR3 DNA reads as TGTGCCAGCAGCACGGGGTTCGAAGCTTTCTTT.

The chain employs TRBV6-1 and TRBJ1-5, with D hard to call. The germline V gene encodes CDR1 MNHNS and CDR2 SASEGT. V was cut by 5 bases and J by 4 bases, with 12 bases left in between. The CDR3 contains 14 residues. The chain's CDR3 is CASSRSGRNQPQHF. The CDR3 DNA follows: TGTGCCAGCAGTAGGTCGGGGAGGAATCAGCCCCAGCATTTT.

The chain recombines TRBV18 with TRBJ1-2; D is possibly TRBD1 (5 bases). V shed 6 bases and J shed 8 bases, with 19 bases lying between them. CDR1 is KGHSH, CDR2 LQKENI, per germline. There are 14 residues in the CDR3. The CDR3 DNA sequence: TGTGCCAGCTCTCGGGGGTCGGGAGAGGTCGGCTACACCTTC. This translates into CASSRGSGEVGYTF.

CDR3 in DNA: TGTGCCAGCAGCCCGGGACAGGTCTTCTATGGCTACACCTTC. Protein product: CASSPGQVFYGYTF. The chain couples TRBV7-9 to TRBJ1-2, with 8 nucleotides matching TRBD1. Germline V gene data show CDR1 as SEHNR and CDR2 as FQNEAQ (reference sequence). V was clipped by 5 bases and J by 4 bases; unmatched bases: 6. The CDR3 runs to 14 residues.

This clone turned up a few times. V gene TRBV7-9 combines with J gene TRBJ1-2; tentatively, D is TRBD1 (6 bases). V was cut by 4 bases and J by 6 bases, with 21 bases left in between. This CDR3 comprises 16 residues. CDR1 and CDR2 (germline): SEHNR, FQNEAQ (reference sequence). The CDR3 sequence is CASSWALTDRLDGYTF. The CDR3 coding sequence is TGTGCCAGCAGCTGGGCCCTTACCGACAGGCTAGATGGCTACACCTTC.

The CDR3 coding sequence is TGTGCCAGCAGTTTGATAGGGGGACCCAACTACAATGAGCAGTTCTTC. It translates to CASSLIGGPNYNEQFF. The chain carries TRBV28 and TRBJ2-1; a weak D match, TRBD1 (6 bases). V was trimmed by 3 bases and J by 3 bases, leaving 15 bases between them. Germline assignment: CDR1 MDHEN and CDR2 SYDVKM. The CDR3 totals 16 residues.

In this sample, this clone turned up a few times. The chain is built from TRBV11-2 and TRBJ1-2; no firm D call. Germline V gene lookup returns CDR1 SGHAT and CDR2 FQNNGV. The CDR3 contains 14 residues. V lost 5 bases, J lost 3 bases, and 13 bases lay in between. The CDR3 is CASSPQIEDYGYTF. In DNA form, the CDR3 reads TGTGCCAGCAGCCCTCAGATTGAGGACTATGGCTACACCTTC.

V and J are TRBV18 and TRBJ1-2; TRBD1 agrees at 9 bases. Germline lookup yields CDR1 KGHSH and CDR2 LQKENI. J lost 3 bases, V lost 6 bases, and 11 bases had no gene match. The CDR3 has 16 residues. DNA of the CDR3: TGTGCCAGCTCCCCGGGACAGGGCTTGGAGTACTATGGCTACACCTTC. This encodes CASSPGQGLEYYGYTF.

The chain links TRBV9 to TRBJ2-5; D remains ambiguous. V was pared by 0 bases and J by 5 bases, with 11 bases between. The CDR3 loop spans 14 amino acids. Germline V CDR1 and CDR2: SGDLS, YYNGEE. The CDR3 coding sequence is TGTGCCAGCAGCGTAGCTCGCCCTGCGGAGACCCAGTACTTC. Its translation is CASSVARPAETQYF.

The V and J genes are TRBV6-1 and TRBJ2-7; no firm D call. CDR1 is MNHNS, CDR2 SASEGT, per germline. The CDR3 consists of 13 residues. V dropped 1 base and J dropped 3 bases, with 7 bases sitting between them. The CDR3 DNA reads TGTGCCAGCAGTGAAGATAGATACTACGAGCAGTACTTC. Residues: CASSEDRYYEQYF.